A single sample gave rise to the 16 T cell receptor beta chains below, sequenced in a study of cytomegalovirus exposure and HLA in healthy donors. PCR primers comprised 60 Vbeta and 13 Jbeta primers. Measured with immunoSEQ multiplex PCR; TCRdb has only the in-frame clones, and not every one. This sample has 100,000 to 140,000 clones, with approximately 80% found just once. Source material: PBMCs. The receptors were gathered from a male donor in good health and CMV-seronegative.

V gene TRBV2 combines with J gene TRBJ2-3; TRBD2 aligns across 7 bases. This CDR3 is 16 amino acids long. The V gene's germline CDR1 is SNHLY and CDR2 FYNNEI. The ends lost 4 bases at V and 0 bases at J; junction bases unmatched: 7. The CDR3 protein is CASSAQTSRSTDTQYF. Here the CDR3 DNA reads TGTGCCAGCAGTGCCCAGACTAGCCGCAGCACAGATACGCAGTATTTT.

The chain employs TRBV19 and TRBJ1-2; unclear D gene. The CDR3 covers 12 residues. The V gene lost 8 bases and the J gene lost 3 bases, with 10 bases spanning the gap. Germline-derived CDR1 and CDR2 are LNHDA and SQIVND (reference sequence). The CDR3 loop is CASENRYYGYTF. The DNA of the CDR3 is TGTGCCAGTGAGAACCGGTACTATGGCTACACCTTC.

The CDR3 bases are TGTGCCAGCAGGGAAAGGGGGCGCACCTACGAGCAGTACTTC. Its protein product is CASRERGRTYEQYF. The V gene is TRBV2, the J gene TRBJ2-7, with TRBD1 matching 7 bases. The CDR3 runs to 14 residues. Per the germline V gene, CDR1 is SNHLY and CDR2 is FYNNEI. J lost 2 bases, V lost 6 bases, and 7 bases had no gene match.

This clone has more than one count but fewer than ten. V is TRBV27 and J is TRBJ2-7; D ambiguous. This CDR3 region has 13 residues. V was cut by 3 bases and J by 0 bases, with 6 bases left in between. CDR1 is MNHEY and CDR2 is SMNVEV in the germline V gene (reference sequence). As DNA, the CDR3 is TGTGCCAGCAGTTTTGAAGCCTCCTACGAGCAGTACTTC. Protein sequence: CASSFEASYEQYF.

The chain combines TRBV18 with TRBJ1-4, with D possibly being TRBD1 (5 bases). CDR1 is KGHSH, CDR2 LQKENI, per germline. V was cut by 6 bases and J by 3 bases, with 14 bases left in between. This CDR3 is 15 amino acids long. CDR3 sequence reads: CASSPRGGANEKLFF. The CDR3 DNA reads TGTGCCAGCTCGCCCCGGGGCGGGGCTAATGAAAAACTGTTTTTT.

The chain joins TRBV6-4 to TRBJ1-2; TRBD1 matches at 7 bases. The germline CDR1 and CDR2 sequences are MRHNA and SNTAGT. V lost 5 bases, J lost 5 bases, and 5 bases stayed unmatched. The length of the CDR3 is 13 residues. Here the CDR3 DNA reads TGTGCCAGCAGTTCGACAGGGTTATATGGCTACACCTTC. Translated: CASSSTGLYGYTF.

The rearrangement joins TRBV6-1 to TRBJ2-7, with 9 bases identical to TRBD2. Germline V gene sequence: CDR1 MNHNS, CDR2 SASEGT. The length of the CDR3 is 14 residues. J lost 0 bases, V lost 7 bases, and 4 bases had no gene match. CDR3 sequence: CASTKTSGSYEQYF. CDR3 nucleotide sequence: TGTGCCAGCACCAAGACTAGCGGCTCCTACGAGCAGTACTTC.

The chain carries TRBV7-6 and TRBJ2-5; 7 bases are shared with TRBD2. Germline lookup yields CDR1 SGHVS and CDR2 FNYEAQ. The V and J ends lost 1 base and 1 base, in that order; junction bases with no gene match: 3. The CDR3 is 15 amino acids. DNA for the CDR3: TGTGCCAGCAGCTTAGTGACTAGCAGCCAAGAGACCCAGTACTTC. Residues: CASSLVTSSQETQYF.

The chain carries TRBV5-1 and TRBJ2-2, with 7 positions matching TRBD2. This CDR3 has 16 amino acids. The germline CDR1 and CDR2 sequences are SGHRS and YFSETQ. The V segment lost 4 bases and the J segment 7 bases; nucleotides outside the gene matches: 13. DNA of the CDR3: TGCGCCAGCAGCACCATAGGGCGGGAGAGGATCGGGGAGCTGTTTTTT. Protein product: CASSTIGRERIGELFF.

The CDR3 loop reads CASSYGLAGETQYF. CDR3 in DNA: TGTGCCAGCAGTTACGGACTAGCGGGAGAGACCCAGTACTTC. This chain joins TRBV27 and TRBJ2-5; 11 bases map to TRBD2. V lost 4 bases to trimming and J lost 4 bases; unmatched junction nucleotides: 2. CDR3 length: 14 amino acids. Germline V gene data show CDR1 as MNHEY and CDR2 as SMNVEV (reference sequence).

This clone has a handful of counts. The V gene is TRBV19, the J gene TRBJ2-2; TRBD2 is a possible D gene (5 bases). The CDR3 has 14 amino acids. V dropped 8 bases and J dropped 4 bases, with 14 bases sitting between them. Germline V gene data show CDR1 as LNHDA and CDR2 as SQIVND (reference sequence). The CDR3 loop reads CASGRREGTGELFF. CDR3 in DNA: TGTGCCAGTGGCCGCCGAGAGGGCACCGGGGAGCTGTTTTTT.

The CDR3 here is CASSQEGLADYEQYF. As DNA, the CDR3 is TGCGCCAGCAGCCAAGAGGGACTAGCGGACTACGAGCAGTACTTC. V is TRBV4-1 and J is TRBJ2-7, with 11 positions matching TRBD2. This CDR3 region has 15 residues. Germline CDR1 MGHRA, CDR2 YSYEKL. Unmatched junction bases numbered 1, after V lost 0 bases and J lost 3 bases.

The chain uses TRBV6-5 and TRBJ2-1; D may be TRBD2 (6 bases). The germline V gene has CDR1 MNHEY and CDR2 SVGAGI. V shed 6 bases and J shed 6 bases, with 18 bases lying between them. The CDR3 runs to 15 residues. CDR3 sequence: CASSLYLGGSNEQFF. CDR3 sequence (DNA): TGTGCCAGCAGCCTATACCTTGGGGGGAGCAATGAGCAGTTCTTC.

The chain employs TRBV19 and TRBJ1-2, with 10 bases lining up with TRBD1. Germline V gene lookup returns CDR1 LNHDA and CDR2 SQIVND (reference sequence). This CDR3 has 14 amino acids. With 5 bases clipped from V and 4 bases from J, the junction kept 4 bases outside the gene matches. The CDR3, as DNA: TGTGCCAGTAGTCGGACAGGGGGTAGCTATGGCTACACCTTC. It encodes CASSRTGGSYGYTF.

This chain uses TRBV28 with TRBJ2-7, with D possibly being TRBD2 (6 bases). The ends were cut back, 4 bases at V and 3 bases at J, with 13 bases in the middle. CDR3 length: 14 amino acids. Germline lookup yields CDR1 MDHEN and CDR2 SYDVKM. The CDR3 DNA is TGTGCCAGCAGTTCATCGGGACTCCTCTACGAGCAGTACTTC. This encodes CASSSSGLLYEQYF.

This clone has more than one count but fewer than ten. This chain links TRBV12-5 with TRBJ1-5; 8 bases are a match to TRBD1. The CDR3 is 15 residues long. Germline CDR1 is LGHNT and CDR2 is FRNRAP. V lost 4 bases to trimming and J lost 5 bases; unmatched junction nucleotides: 7. Here the CDR3 DNA reads TGTGCTAGTGGTTCGGGCGCAGGGGGCGATCAGCCCCAGCATTTT. Encoded protein: CASGSGAGGDQPQHF.